These T cell receptor beta chains were read from a single sample in a study of cytomegalovirus exposure and HLA in healthy donors. Using immunoSEQ multiplex PCR, the repertoire was profiled, and TCRdb retains in-frame clones only, with some absent. The sample lists 150,000 to 200,000 clones; approximately 72% were seen once. Sequences were obtained from PBMCs. The receptor source for this set is a human donor in good health. CDR3s leave out the opening cysteine and the closing phenylalanine or tryptophan.

TRBV9	ASSREVSNSYEQY
TRBV7-2	ASSSFGNEQF
TRBV19	ASSMGMGRGTEAF
TRBV27	ASSYSDTQY
TRBV7-8	ASSLMGGTPADTQY
TRBV5-5	ASSKRVRGAEETQY
TRBV5-1	ASSLDRTGRNTEAF
TRBV5-6	ASSTGTGTREQY
TRBV7-6	ASSLTQGPLGNSPLH
TRBV9	ASSRVRSSGNTIY
TRBV7-2	ASPGSGGQETQY
TRBV6-5	ASSLPGQATDTQY
TRBV10-2	ASATSGEQF
TRBV5-6	ASSLWTPFSNQPQH
TRBV15	ATSRGGGSSGNTIY
TRBV5-1	ASSSGGFVNTEAF
TRBV9	ASSVGGIYSYEQY
TRBV7-8	ASSLEAGLDYGYT
TRBV21-1	ASRNTGWNGNQPQH
TRBV5-1	ASSSGGQGSGETQY
TRBV7-6	ASSLAPLFGLPGRMGHEQY
TRBV20-1	SVGEDSPLH
TRBV4-3	ASSQDRDRGAF
TRBV4-1	ASSQDPQVGNTIY
TRBV19	ASSTVLGGSSPLH
TRBV4-3	ASSQVRTGGTEAF
TRBV12-2	ASRLERHFAHTEAF
TRBV10-3	AISAGGNEQF
TRBV29-1	SVEVNRGSDEQY
TRBV9	ASSVSATGNTEAF
TRBV19	ASRGLGQAKNIQY
TRBV5-3	ARRHITGQGYQPQH
TRBV29-1	SVESLAKNIQY
TRBV2	ASRGVRMNTEAF
TRBV7-6	ASSSGQGDTYNEQF
TRBV7-6	ASSFDQGGNEQF
TRBV11-3	ASSLGGEQF
TRBV2	ASCQGLVNTEAF
TRBV25-1	ASSGAVGEQF
TRBV6-4	ASSLRFMTSTDTQY
TRBV9	ASSVDSYGYT
TRBV5-6	ASSPQGGTNEKLF
TRBV6-4	ASSVTTNTEAF
TRBV5-1	ASSFGGSGNTEAF